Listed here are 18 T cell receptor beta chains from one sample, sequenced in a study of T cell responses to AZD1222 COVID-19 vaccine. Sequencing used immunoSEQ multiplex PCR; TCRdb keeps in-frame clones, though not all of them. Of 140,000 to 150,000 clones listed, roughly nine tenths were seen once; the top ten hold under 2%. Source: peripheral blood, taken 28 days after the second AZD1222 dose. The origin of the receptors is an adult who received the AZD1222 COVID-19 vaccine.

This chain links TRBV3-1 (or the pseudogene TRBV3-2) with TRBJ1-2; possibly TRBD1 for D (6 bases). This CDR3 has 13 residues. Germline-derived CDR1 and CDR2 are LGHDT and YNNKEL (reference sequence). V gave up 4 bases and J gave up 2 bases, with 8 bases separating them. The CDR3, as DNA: TGTGCCAGCAGCCGGGACACAAACTATGGCTACACCTTC. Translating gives CASSRDTNYGYTF.

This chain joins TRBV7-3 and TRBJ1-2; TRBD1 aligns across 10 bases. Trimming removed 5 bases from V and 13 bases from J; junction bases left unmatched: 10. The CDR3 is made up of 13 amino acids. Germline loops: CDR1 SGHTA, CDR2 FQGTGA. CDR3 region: CASSVSPGQGFTF. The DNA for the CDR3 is TGTGCCAGCAGCGTGAGCCCGGGACAGGGGTTCACCTTC. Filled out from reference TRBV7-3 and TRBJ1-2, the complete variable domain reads GAGVSQTPSNKVTEKGKYVELRCDPISGHTALYWYRQSLGQGPEFLIYFQGTGAADDSGLPNDRFFAVRPEGSVSTLKIQRTERGDSAVYLCASSVSPGQGFTFGSGTRLTVV.

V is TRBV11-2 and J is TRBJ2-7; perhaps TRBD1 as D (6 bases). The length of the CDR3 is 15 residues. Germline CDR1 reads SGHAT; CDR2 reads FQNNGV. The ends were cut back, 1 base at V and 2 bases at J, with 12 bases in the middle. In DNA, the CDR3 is TGTGCCAGCAGCTTAGCATTCCGGGACACCTACGAGCAGTACTTC. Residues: CASSLAFRDTYEQYF.

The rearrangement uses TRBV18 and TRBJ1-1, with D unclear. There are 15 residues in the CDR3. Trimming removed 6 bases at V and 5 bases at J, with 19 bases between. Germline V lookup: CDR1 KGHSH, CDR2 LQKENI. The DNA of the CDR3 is TGTGCCAGCTCGGCCGAGGCCGGCGCAAGGACTGAAGCTTTCTTT. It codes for CASSAEAGARTEAFF.

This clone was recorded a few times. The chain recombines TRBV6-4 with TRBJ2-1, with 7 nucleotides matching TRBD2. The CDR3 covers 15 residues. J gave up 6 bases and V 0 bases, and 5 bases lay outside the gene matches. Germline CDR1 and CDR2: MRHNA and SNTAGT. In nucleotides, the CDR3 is TGTGCCAGCAGTGACTCCGCGGGAGCAGGCAATGAGCAGTTCTTC. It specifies CASSDSAGAGNEQFF.

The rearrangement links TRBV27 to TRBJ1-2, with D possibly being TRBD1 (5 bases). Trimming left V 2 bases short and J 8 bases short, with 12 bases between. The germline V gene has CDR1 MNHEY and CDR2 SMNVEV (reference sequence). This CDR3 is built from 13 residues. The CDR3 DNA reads TGTGCCAGCAGTTTAACCCCCCGGGGCGGCTACACCTTC. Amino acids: CASSLTPRGGYTF.

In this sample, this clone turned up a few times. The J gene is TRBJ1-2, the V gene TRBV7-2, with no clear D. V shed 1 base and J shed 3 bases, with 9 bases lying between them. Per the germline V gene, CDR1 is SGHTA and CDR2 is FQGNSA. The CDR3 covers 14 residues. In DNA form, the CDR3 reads TGTGCCAGCAGCTTAGGAGGTTCGGACTATGGCTACACCTTC. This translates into CASSLGGSDYGYTF. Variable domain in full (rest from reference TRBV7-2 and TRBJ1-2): GAGVSQSPSNKVTEKGKDVELRCDPISGHTALYWYRQSLGQGLEFLIYFQGNSAPDKSGLPSDRFSAERTGGSVSTLTIQRTQQEDSAVYLCASSLGGSDYGYTFGSGTRLTVV.

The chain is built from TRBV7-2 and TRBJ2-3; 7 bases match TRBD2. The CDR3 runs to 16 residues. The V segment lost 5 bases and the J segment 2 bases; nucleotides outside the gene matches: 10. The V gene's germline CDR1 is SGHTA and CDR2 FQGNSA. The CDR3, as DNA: TGTGCCAGCAGCCCAGGACTAGTGGGGCACACAGATACGCAGTATTTT. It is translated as CASSPGLVGHTDTQYF.

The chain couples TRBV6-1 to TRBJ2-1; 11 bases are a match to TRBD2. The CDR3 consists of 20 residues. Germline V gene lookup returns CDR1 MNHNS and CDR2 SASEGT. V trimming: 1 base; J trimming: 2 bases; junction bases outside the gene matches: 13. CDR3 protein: CASSEGIESGLAETYNEQFF. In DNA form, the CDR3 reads TGTGCCAGCAGTGAAGGAATCGAGTCGGGACTAGCGGAAACCTACAATGAGCAGTTCTTC.

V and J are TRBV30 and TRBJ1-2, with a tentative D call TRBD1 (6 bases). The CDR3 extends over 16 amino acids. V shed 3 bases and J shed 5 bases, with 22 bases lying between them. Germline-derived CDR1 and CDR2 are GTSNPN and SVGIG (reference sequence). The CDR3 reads CAWRQQGIQANYGYTF. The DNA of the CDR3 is TGTGCCTGGAGGCAACAGGGAATACAGGCCAATTATGGCTACACCTTC.

CDR3 bases: TGTGCCACCAGCAGAGCGGGACAGCCGGCCCCTGAAGCTTTCTTT. This encodes CATSRAGQPAPEAFF. The chain is built from TRBV15 and TRBJ1-1; 7 bases are shared with TRBD1. The CDR3 length is 15 residues. Germline CDR1 is LNHNV and CDR2 is YYDKDF (reference sequence). V dropped 1 base and J dropped 6; count of bases not matched to a gene: 8. The complete variable domain, with remaining parts taken from reference TRBV15 and TRBJ1-1, reads DAMVIQNPRYQVTQFGKPVTLSCSQTLNHNVMYWYQQKSSQAPKLLFHYYDKDFNNEADTPDNFQSRRPNTSFCFLDIRSPGLGDTAMYLCATSRAGQPAPEAFFGQGTRLTVV.

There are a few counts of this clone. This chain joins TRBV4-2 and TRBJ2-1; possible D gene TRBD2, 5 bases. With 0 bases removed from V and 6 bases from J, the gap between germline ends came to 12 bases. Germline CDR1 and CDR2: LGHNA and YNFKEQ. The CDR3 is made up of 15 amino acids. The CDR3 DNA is TGTGCCAGCAGCCAAGAGGATCCGCGGGCCAATGAGCAGTTCTTC. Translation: CASSQEDPRANEQFF.

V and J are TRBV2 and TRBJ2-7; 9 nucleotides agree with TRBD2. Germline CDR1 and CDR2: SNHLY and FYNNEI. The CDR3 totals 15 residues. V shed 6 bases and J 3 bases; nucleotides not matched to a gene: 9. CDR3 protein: CASRKPGLAVYEQYF. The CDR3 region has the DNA TGTGCCAGCAGGAAACCGGGACTAGCCGTCTACGAGCAGTACTTC.

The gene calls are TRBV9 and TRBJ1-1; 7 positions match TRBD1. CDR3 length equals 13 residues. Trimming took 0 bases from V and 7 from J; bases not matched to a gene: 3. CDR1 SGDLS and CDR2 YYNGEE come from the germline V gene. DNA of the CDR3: TGTGCCAGCAGCGTAGAGGGGGACAGTGAAGCTTTCTTT. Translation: CASSVEGDSEAFF.

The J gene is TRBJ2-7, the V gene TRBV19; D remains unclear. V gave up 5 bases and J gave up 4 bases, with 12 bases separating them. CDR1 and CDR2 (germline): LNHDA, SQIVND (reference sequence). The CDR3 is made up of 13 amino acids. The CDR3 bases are TGTGCCAGTAGTCCCGGACCTACTTACGAGCAGTACTTC. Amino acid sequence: CASSPGPTYEQYF.

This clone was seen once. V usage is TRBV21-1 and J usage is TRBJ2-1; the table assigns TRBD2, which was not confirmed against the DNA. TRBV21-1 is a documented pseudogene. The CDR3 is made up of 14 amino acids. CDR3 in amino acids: CASRAGGLSIEQFF. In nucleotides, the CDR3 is TGTGCCAGCCGAGCGGGAGGGTTATCAATTGAGCAGTTCTTC.

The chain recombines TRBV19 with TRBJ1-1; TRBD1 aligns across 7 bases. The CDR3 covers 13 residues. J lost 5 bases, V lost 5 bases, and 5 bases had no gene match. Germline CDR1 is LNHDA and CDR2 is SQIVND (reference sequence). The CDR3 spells CASSGQEGTEAFF. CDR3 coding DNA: TGTGCCAGTAGTGGACAGGAGGGGACTGAAGCTTTCTTT.

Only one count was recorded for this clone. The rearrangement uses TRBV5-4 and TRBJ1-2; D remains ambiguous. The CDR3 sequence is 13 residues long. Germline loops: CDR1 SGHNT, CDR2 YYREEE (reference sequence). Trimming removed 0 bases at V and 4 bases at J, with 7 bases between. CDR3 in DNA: TGTGCCAGCAGCTTGGTGGGGAGCTATGGCTACACCTTC. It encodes CASSLVGSYGYTF.